This T cell receptor (beta chain) was found in a study of cytomegalovirus exposure and HLA in healthy donors. With respect to this clone: No antigen is known for it.

Study outcomes and limitations: Researchers reported in a later analysis that common viral pathogens appeared linked to several top clusters. A later analysis linked a missense variant in DCLRE1C to the trimming of TCR beta V and J genes. Being indistinguishable, some V segments were excluded, TRBV6-2 and TRBV6-3 among them.

CDR1 and CDR2 (germline): MDHEN, SYDVKM. This CDR3 comprises 17 residues. The junction had 4 bases not matched to a gene; V was cut back by 1 base and J by 0 bases. Use of 60 Vbeta and 13 Jbeta primers characterized the PCR. Generated by immunoSEQ multiplex PCR, the TCRdb table keeps only in-frame clones and is missing some. The sample holds 130,000 or so clones, approximately 69% seen once. The receptor's source is a man aged 40-49 years in good health and CMV-seropositive. The sequencing input was PBMCs. V is TRBV28 and J is TRBJ1-5; 9 nucleotides agree with TRBD1. The CDR3 DNA reads as TGTGCCAGCAGTTTATTCGGGACAGGGAGTAGCAATCAGCCCCAGCATTTT. Translated: CASSLFGTGSSNQPQHF. Combining the CDR3 with reference TRBV28 and TRBJ1-5 gives the whole variable domain DVKVTQSSRYLVKRTGEKVFLECVQDMDHENMFWYRQDPGLGLRLIYFSYDVKMKEKGDIPEGYSVSREKKERFSLILESASTNQTSMYLCASSLFGTGSSNQPQHFGDGTRLSIL.